This TCR beta chain was sequenced in a study of T-cell reconstitution after alpha-beta-depleted transplantation in children. Regarding the study as a whole: It was newly produced T cells that mostly accounted for T-cell counts and diversity one year after transplant. Several hundred expanded graft clones reportedly gave rise to the alpha-beta T cells present about two months after transplant.

Unique molecular identifiers were used in preparing the TCRbeta library. TCRdb used MiXCR to reprocess the PCR reads, holding one entry per CDR3 protein. The sample lists 85,000 to 120,000 distinct CDR3 sequences, approximately 6% occurring once. To note about this clonotype: The antigen is unknown.

In germline, CDR1 is SNHLY, CDR2 FYNNEI. The CDR3 runs 10 residues. The V gene lost 4 bases and the J gene lost 8 bases, with 3 bases spanning the gap. This specimen was PBMCs, mostly from graft donor cells, taken 60 days after TCRalphabeta/CD19-depleted stem cell transplant. This chain links TRBV2 with TRBJ2-1; D gene ambiguous. The sequence was obtained from a female patient aged 2-9 years who had a stem cell transplant for Fanconi anemia, so the T cells may come from the graft donor. This CDR3 reads CASSVYEQFF. CDR3 sequence (DNA): TGTGCCAGCAGTGTGTATGAGCAGTTCTTC.